The present entry profiles one T cell receptor beta chain with its context. This same CDR3 is encoded by further DNA sequences in the sample. The CDR3 contains 15 residues. V lost 0 bases and J lost 9; bases outside the gene matches: 7. Looked up from germline, CDR1 is SGHRS and CDR2 is YFSETQ. The sample is drawn from a study of blood T cell repertoires in COVID-19. Some clones are missing from TCRdb's copy, which holds only in-frame ones; the method was immunoSEQ multiplex PCR. Counted here are about 350,000 clones, roughly 87% occurring once; the ten biggest clones make up around 3.9%. This clonotype was sampled from an older woman with COVID-19, enrolled during active disease. V gene TRBV5-1 combines with J gene TRBJ2-1, with TRBD2 matching 9 bases. The sequencing input was peripheral blood. CDR3 DNA sequence: TGCGCCAGCAGCTTGGTGGCGGGGGGGCCTTCTGAGCAGTTCTTC. This encodes CASSLVAGGPSEQFF.